This T cell receptor beta chain is drawn from a study of blood T cell repertoires in COVID-19. Profiled with immunoSEQ multiplex PCR; TCRdb holds only in-frame clones, not every one. The table has some 220,000 clones, about 81% seen once. The junction had 12 bases not matched to a gene; V was cut back by 4 bases and J by 13 bases. The germline CDR1 and CDR2 sequences are MNHEY and SMNVEV (reference sequence). The CDR3 consists of 13 residues. This sequence originates from a woman aged 65 to 85 with COVID-19, enrolled during active disease. The chain links TRBV27 to TRBJ1-2; 7 nucleotides line up with TRBD1. Sequencing was carried out using peripheral blood. The CDR3 coding sequence is TGTGCCAGCAGTTATAGGACAGGAGGCCGGGGCACCTTC. It specifies CASSYRTGGRGTF.